The 9 T cell receptor beta chains presented below share a single source sample, sequenced in a study of liver allograft versus peripheral blood T cells. Study overall: Comparisons were made between T cell receptor repertoires found in transplanted livers and those circulating in recipients' peripheral blood.

TCRdb re-analysed the reads in MiXCR, keeping a single row per CDR3 protein. The repertoire holds 1,800 or so distinct CDR3 sequences, with approximately 15% as singletons. Receptors were obtained from a human patient who had a liver transplant. The graft donor may have contributed some T cells.

By sample share, this clonotype is medium-sized. The chain employs TRBV12-3 or TRBV12-4 and TRBJ2-1, with D hard to call. Trimming cost V 0 bases and J 9 bases, with 3 bases left between them. CDR3 length: 11 residues. The chain's CDR3 is CASSLAVEQFF. Here the CDR3 DNA reads TGTGCCAGCAGTTTAGCTGTTGAGCAGTTCTTC.

A note on this clonotype: A read error may explain this, as a much larger clone is one base away. V gene TRBV2 combines with J gene TRBJ1-2; TRBD1 matches at 7 bases. Per germline, CDR1 SNHLY and CDR2 FYNNEI. This CDR3 is built from 15 residues. Trimming at V came to 10 bases and at J to 7 bases, leaving 18 bases not matched to a gene. In nucleotides, the CDR3 is TGTGCCAACAGAGAATCACAGGGGATCGCTGGTGGCTACACCTTC. Its translation: CANRESQGIAGGYTF. The full variable domain, its missing parts supplied by reference TRBV2 and TRBJ1-2, is EPEVTQTPSHQVTQMGQEVILRCVPISNHLYFYWYRQILGQKVEFLVSFYNNEISEKSEIFDDQFSVERPDGSNFTLKIRSTKLEDSAMYFCANRESQGIAGGYTFGSGTRLTVV.

Within the sample, this clonotype is medium-sized (0.01 to 0.1%). The V gene is TRBV20-1, the J gene TRBJ2-7, with 8 positions matching TRBD1. V lost 5 bases and J lost 3; bases outside the gene matches: 9. The germline V gene encodes CDR1 DFQATT and CDR2 SNEGSKA (reference sequence). CDR3 length: 14 residues. The DNA for the CDR3 is TGCAGTGCTGTAGACAGGGGTCGCAGCTACGAGCAGTACTTC. Translated: CSAVDRGRSYEQYF.

By share, this clonotype ranks as medium-sized (0.01 to 0.1%). The chain couples TRBV12-3 or TRBV12-4 to TRBJ2-7; D unresolved. V dropped 4 bases and J dropped 5 bases, with 12 bases sitting between them. The CDR3 runs to 13 residues. CDR3 nucleotide sequence: TGTGCCAGCAGTTCGAGGACGATGCACGAGCAGTACTTC. As protein: CASSSRTMHEQYF.

This clonotype is medium-sized by share. V is TRBV5-6 and J is TRBJ1-5; TRBD1 aligns across 8 bases. V lost 4 bases to trimming and J lost 5 bases; unmatched junction nucleotides: 8. CDR3 size: 15 residues. The germline CDR1 and CDR2 sequences are SGHDT and YYEEEE. CDR3 DNA: TGTGCCAGCAGCCTCTTGGACAGGGCGGATCAGCCCCAGCATTTT. It codes for CASSLLDRADQPQHF.

This clonotype was counted a few times. Possible read error: a much larger clone is one base away. This chain links TRBV6-1 with TRBJ2-7; either TRBD1 or TRBD2 may fit D (5 bases each). The CDR3 contains 13 residues. The germline V gene has CDR1 MNHNS and CDR2 SASEGT. The CDR3 DNA reads TGTACCAGCAGGAACGTGGGGGTGGGTGAGCAGTACTTC. Its protein product is CTSRNVGVGEQYF.

This chain joins TRBV2 and TRBJ1-5, with D unclear. Germline V gives CDR1 SNHLY, CDR2 FYNNEI. Trimming cost V 4 bases and J 3 bases, with 7 bases left between them. This CDR3 contains 13 residues. The CDR3 region is CASSVMDNQPQHF. Written as DNA, the CDR3 is TGTGCCAGCAGTGTGATGGACAATCAGCCCCAGCATTTT.

This clonotype was seen only a few times. The chain couples TRBV20-1 to TRBJ2-2; the match to TRBD2 covers 7 bases. This CDR3 contains 15 residues. CDR1 DFQATT and CDR2 SNEGSKA come from the germline V gene (reference sequence). After removal of 1 base from V and 5 bases from J, the junction contained 7 bases not matched to a gene. CDR3 protein: CSARVWGGGTGELFF. CDR3 nucleotides: TGCAGTGCTAGAGTATGGGGGGGGGGGACCGGGGAGCTGTTTTTT.

In this sample, this clonotype is medium-sized. This rearrangement joins TRBV6-6 to TRBJ2-7; D is unclear. The CDR3 totals 12 residues. The germline V gene has CDR1 MNHNY and CDR2 SVGAGI (reference sequence). Deletions cut 10 bases from V and 2 bases from J, with 12 bases between. The CDR3 spells CAILRETYEQYF. The CDR3 DNA sequence: TGTGCCATCCTCAGAGAAACCTACGAGCAGTACTTC.